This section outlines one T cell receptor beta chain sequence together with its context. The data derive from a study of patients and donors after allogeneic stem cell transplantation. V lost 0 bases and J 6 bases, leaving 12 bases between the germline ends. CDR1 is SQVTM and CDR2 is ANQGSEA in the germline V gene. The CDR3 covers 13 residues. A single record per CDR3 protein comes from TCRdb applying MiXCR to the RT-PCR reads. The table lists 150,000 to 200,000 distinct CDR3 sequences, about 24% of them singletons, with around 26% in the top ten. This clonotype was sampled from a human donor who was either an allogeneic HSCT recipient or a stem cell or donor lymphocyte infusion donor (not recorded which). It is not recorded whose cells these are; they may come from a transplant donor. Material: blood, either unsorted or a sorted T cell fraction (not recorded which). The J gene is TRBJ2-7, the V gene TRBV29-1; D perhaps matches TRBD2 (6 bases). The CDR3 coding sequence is TGCAGCGTTGAAGATCGGGATAGCGGCGAGCAGTACTTC. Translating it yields CSVEDRDSGEQYF.